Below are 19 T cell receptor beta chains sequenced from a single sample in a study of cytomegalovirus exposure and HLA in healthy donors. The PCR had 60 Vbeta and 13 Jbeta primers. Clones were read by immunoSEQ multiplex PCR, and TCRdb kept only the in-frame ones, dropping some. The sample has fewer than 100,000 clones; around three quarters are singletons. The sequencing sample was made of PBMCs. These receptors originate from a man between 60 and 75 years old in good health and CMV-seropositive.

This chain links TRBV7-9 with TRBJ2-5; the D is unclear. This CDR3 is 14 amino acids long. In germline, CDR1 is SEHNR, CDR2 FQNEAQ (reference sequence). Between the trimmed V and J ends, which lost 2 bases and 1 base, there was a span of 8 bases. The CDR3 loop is CASSLSFPQETQYF. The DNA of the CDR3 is TGTGCCAGCAGCTTATCGTTCCCCCAAGAGACCCAGTACTTC.

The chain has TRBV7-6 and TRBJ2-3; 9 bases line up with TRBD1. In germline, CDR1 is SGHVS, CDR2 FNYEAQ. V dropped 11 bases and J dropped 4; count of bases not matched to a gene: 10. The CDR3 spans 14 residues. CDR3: CAVTGTGMSDTQYF. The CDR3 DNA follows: TGTGCCGTCACCGGGACAGGGATGTCAGATACGCAGTATTTT. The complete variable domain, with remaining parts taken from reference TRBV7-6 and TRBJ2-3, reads GAGVSQSPRYKVTKRGQDVALRCDPISGHVSLYWYRQALGQGPEFLTYFNYEAQQDKSGLPNDRFSAERPEGSISTLTIQRTEQRDSAMYRCAVTGTGMSDTQYFGPGTRLTVL.

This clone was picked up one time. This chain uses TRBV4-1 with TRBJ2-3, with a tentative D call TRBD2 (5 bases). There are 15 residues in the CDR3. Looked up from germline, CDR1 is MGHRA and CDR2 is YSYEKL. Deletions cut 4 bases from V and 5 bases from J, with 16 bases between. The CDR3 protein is CASSLGKDRGDTQYF. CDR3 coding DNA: TGCGCCAGCAGCCTCGGGAAGGACCGGGGAGATACGCAGTATTTT.

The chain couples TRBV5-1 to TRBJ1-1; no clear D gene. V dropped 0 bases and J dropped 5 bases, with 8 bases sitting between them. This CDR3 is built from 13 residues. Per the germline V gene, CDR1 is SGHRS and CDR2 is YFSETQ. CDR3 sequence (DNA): TGCGCCAGCAGCTTGGTGGCAGGTACTGAAGCTTTCTTT. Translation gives CASSLVAGTEAFF.

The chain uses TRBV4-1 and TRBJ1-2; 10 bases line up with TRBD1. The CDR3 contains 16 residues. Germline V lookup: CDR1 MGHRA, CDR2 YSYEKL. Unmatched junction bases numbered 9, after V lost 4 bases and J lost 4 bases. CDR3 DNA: TGCGCCAGCAGCCTTTCCGGGACAGGGGTTACCTATGGCTACACCTTC. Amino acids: CASSLSGTGVTYGYTF.

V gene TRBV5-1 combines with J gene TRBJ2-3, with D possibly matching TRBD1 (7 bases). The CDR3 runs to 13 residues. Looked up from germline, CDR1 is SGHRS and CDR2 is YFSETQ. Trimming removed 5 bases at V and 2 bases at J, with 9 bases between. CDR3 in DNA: TGCGCCAGCAGGGAGGGGGCCACAGATACGCAGTATTTT. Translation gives CASREGATDTQYF.

The CDR3 is CASILPDRGTEAFF. CDR3 DNA sequence: TGTGCCAGCATCCTCCCGGACAGGGGCACTGAAGCTTTCTTT. The V and J genes are TRBV21-1 and TRBJ1-1; the DNA was not compared with TRBD1, the D call given in the table. TRBV21-1 has pseudogene status. This CDR3 comprises 14 residues.

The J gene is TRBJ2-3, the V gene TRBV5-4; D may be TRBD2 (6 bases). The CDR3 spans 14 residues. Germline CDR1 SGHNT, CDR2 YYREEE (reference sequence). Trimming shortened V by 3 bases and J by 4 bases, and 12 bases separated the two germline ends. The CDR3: CASSYGRGSDTQYF. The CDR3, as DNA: TGTGCCAGCAGCTACGGGCGGGGCTCAGATACGCAGTATTTT.

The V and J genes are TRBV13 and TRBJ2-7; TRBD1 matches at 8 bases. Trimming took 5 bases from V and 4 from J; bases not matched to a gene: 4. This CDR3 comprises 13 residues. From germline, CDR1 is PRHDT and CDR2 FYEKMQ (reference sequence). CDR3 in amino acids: CASSPTGEYEQYF. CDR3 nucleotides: TGTGCCAGCAGCCCGACAGGGGAATACGAGCAGTACTTC.

The CDR3 nucleotides are TGTGCCATCAGTGAGCCGCTGAAGACAGGGAAGGAGACCCAGTACTTC. As protein: CAISEPLKTGKETQYF. The chain uses TRBV10-3 and TRBJ2-5; 7 positions agree with TRBD1. The CDR3 runs to 16 residues. The V gene's germline CDR1 is ENHRY and CDR2 SYGVKD. Trimming took 2 bases from V and 5 from J; bases not matched to a gene: 11.

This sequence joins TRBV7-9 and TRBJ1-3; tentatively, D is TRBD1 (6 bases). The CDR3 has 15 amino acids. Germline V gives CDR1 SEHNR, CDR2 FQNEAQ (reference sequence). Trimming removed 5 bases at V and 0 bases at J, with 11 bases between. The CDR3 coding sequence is TGTGCCAGCAGCCTGACAGGCGTCTCTGGAAACACCATATATTTT. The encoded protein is CASSLTGVSGNTIYF.

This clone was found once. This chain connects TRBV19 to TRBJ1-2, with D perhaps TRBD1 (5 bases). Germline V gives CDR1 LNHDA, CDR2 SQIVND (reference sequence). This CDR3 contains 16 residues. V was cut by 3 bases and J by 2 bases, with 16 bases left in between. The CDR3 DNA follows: TGTGCCAGTAGTATCCCCCAGGGCCCCATCAACTATGGCTACACCTTC. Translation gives CASSIPQGPINYGYTF.

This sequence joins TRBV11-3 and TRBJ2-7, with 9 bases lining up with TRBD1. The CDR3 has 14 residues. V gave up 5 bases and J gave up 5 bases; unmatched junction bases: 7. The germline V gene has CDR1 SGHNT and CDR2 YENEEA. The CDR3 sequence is CASSLDRGSHEQYF. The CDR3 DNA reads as TGTGCCAGCAGCCTGGACAGGGGATCCCACGAGCAGTACTTC. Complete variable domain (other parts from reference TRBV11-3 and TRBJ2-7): EAGVVQSPRYKIIEKKQPVAFWCNPISGHNTLYWYLQNLGQGPELLIRYENEEAVDDSQLPKDRFSAERLKGVDSTLKIQPAELGDSAVYLCASSLDRGSHEQYFGPGTRLTVT.

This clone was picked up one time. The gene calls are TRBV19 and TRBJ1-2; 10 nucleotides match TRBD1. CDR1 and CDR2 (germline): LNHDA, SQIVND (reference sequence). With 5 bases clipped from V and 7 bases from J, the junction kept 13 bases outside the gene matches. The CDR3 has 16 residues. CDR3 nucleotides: TGTGCCAGTAGTGATCGACAGGGGGCGAGGTTAGGTGGCTACACCTTC. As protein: CASSDRQGARLGGYTF.

CDR3 bases: TGTGCCAGCAGTGAAAGGAGGGACAGGGCTTACAATGAGCAGTTCTTC. It is translated as CASSERRDRAYNEQFF. The genes are TRBV2 and TRBJ2-1; the match to TRBD1 covers 9 bases. The germline CDR1 and CDR2 sequences are SNHLY and FYNNEI. CDR3 length: 16 amino acids. V was clipped by 2 bases and J by 4 bases; unmatched bases: 6.

The CDR3 protein is CAWAGVSYEQYF. As DNA, the CDR3 is TGTGCCTGGGCAGGGGTTTCCTACGAGCAGTACTTC. This chain uses TRBV30 with TRBJ2-7, with a tentative D call TRBD1 (6 bases). Germline CDR1 GTSNPN, CDR2 SVGIG (reference sequence). The V and J ends lost 5 bases and 1 base respectively, with 9 bases between them. CDR3 size: 12 residues.

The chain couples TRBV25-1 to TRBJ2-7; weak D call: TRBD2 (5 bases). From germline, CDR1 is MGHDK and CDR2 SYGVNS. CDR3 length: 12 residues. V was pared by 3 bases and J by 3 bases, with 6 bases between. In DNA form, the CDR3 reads TGTGCCAGCAGTGAGGACTTCTACGAGCAGTACTTC. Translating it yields CASSEDFYEQYF.

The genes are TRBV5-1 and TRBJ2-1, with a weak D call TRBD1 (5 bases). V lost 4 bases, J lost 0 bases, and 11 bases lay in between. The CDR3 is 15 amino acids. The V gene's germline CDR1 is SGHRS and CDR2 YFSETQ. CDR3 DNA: TGCGCCAGCAGCAGACAGTTCAGCTCCTACAATGAGCAGTTCTTC. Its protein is CASSRQFSSYNEQFF.

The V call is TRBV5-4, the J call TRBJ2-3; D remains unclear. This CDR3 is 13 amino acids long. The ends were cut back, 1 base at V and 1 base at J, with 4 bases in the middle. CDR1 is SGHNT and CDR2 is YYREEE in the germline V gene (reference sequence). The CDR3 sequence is CASSLTGTDTQYF. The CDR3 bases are TGTGCCAGCAGCTTGACGGGCACAGATACGCAGTATTTT.